This record covers a single T cell receptor beta chain. Germline lookup yields CDR1 MGHRA and CDR2 YSYEKL. Trimming cost V 5 bases and J 6 bases, with 11 bases left between them. This CDR3 is 13 amino acids long. Assay: immunoSEQ multiplex PCR; the TCRdb copy retains only in-frame clones and omits some. The data contain 2 million to 2.5 million clones, approximately 96% of them singletons. The sample originates from a study of shared clonotypes between healthy human individuals. Material for sequencing was naive CD4+ T cells sorted from blood. The subset was: CD45RA+ positively selected. The chain employs TRBV4-1 and TRBJ2-1, with D perhaps TRBD1 (6 bases). This TCR was sampled from a man between 18 and 29 years old in good health. CDR3 sequence reads: CASSSHRVNEQFF. As DNA, the CDR3 is TGCGCCAGCAGCTCTCACAGGGTCAATGAGCAGTTCTTC.